The present T cell receptor beta chain was sequenced within a study of graft-versus-host responses after intestinal transplantation. Background on the study: Each of the recipients got a multivisceral, liver-intestinal, or isolated intestinal transplant. Anti-thymocyte globulin induction was given to all recipients, followed by tacrolimus and steroids for 3 to 4 years. Study findings and constraints: Allografts carried high graft-versus-host to host-versus-graft clonal ratios in patients having graft-donor T cell macrochimerism.

About this clone: The antigen remains unidentified.

V dropped 7 bases and J dropped 7; count of bases not matched to a gene: 7. The CDR3 loop spans 14 amino acids. Looked up from germline, CDR1 is MDHEN and CDR2 is SYDVKM. The table came from immunoSEQ multiplex PCR; TCRdb's copy has only in-frame clones and leaves some out. This table has 95,000 to 110,000 clones, around 90% appearing once. The source material was unstimulated CD4+ T cells sorted from spleen or lymph node cells, sampled before transplant. The chain recombines TRBV28 with TRBJ1-4; 9 nucleotides line up with TRBD1. The origin of this receptor is a human donor who was the organ donor for an intestinal transplant. In DNA form, the CDR3 reads TGTGCCAGCACCTCCGGGACAGGGATTGAAAAACTGTTTTTT. Translated: CASTSGTGIEKLFF.